This T cell receptor (beta chain) was sequenced in a study of cytotoxic CD8 clonotypes in ibrutinib-treated CLL. General study results and limits: Clonality measured at baseline exceeded age-matched healthy donors, tracking circulating CD8+ T-cell counts. In sustained-remission versus progressing patients, sampling times differed.

V was clipped by 3 bases and J by 6 bases; unmatched bases: 3. CDR3 length equals 15 residues. The germline V gene has CDR1 MGHRA and CDR2 YSYEKL. Genomic DNA in an amount of roughly 2 micrograms was extracted from cryopreserved PBMCs and used for the preparation of TCR beta libraries. Concerning this clone itself: What it binds is unknown.

The table came from immunoSEQ multiplex PCR; TCRdb's copy has only in-frame clones and leaves some out. In the table there are some 350,000 clones, 67% of which are singletons. Sequenced material: PBMCs, taken after 36 months of ibrutinib treatment. The chain has TRBV4-1 and TRBJ2-2; TRBD1 matches at 11 bases. The sequence derives from a human donor with chronic lymphocytic leukemia. CDR3 nucleotide sequence: TGCGCCAGCAGCCACGGACAGGGGGCTTCCGGGGAGCTGTTTTTT. Protein product: CASSHGQGASGELFF.